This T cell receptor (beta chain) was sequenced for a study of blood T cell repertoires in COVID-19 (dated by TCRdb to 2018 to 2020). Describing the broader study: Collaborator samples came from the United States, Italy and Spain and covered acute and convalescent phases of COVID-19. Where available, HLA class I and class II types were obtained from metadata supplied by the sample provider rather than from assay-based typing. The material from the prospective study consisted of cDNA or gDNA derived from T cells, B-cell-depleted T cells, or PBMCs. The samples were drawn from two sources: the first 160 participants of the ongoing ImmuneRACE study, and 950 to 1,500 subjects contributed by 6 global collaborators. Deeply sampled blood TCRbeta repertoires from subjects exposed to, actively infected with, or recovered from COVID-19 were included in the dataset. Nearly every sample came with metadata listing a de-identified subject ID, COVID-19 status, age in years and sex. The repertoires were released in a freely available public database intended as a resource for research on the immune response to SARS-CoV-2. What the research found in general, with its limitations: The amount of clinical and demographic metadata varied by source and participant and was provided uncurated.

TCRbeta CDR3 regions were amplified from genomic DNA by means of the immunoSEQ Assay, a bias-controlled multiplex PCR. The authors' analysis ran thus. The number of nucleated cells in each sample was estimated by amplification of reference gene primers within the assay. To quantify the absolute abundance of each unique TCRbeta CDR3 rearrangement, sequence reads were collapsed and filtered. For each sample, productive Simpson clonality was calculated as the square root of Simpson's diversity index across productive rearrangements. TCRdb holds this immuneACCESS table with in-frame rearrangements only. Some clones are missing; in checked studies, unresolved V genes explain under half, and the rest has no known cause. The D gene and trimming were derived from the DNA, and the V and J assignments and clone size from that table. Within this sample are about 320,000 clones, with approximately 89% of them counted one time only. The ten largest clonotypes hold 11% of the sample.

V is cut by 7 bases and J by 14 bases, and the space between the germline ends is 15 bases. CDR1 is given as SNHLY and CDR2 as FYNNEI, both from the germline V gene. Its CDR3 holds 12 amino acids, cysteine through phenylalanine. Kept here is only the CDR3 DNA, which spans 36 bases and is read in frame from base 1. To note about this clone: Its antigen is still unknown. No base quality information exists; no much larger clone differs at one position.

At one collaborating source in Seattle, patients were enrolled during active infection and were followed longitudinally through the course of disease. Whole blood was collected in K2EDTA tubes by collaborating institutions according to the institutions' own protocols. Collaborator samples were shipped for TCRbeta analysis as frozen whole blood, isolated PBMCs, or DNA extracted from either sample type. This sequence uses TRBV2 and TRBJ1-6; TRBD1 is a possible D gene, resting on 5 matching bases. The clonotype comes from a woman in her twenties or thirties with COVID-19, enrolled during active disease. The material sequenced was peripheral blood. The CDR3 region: CASTDRGRTLHF. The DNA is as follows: TGTGCCAGCACCGATAGGGGTAGGACCCTCCACTTT.